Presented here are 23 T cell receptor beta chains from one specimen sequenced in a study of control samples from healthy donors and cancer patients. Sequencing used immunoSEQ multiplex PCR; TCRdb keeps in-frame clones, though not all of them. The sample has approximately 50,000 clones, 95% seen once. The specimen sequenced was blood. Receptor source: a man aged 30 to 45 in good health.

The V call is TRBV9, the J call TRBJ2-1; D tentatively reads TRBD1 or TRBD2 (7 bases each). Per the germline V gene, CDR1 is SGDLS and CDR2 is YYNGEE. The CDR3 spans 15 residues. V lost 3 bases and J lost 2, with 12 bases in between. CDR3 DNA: TGTGCCAGCAGCGCAGGGGGGGGGCCCTACAATGAGCAGTTCTTC. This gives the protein CASSAGGGPYNEQFF. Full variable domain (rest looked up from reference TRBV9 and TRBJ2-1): DSGVTQTPKHLITATGQRVTLRCSPRSGDLSVYWYQQSLDQGLQFLIQYYNGEERAKGNILERFSAQQFPDLHSELNLSSLELGDSALYFCASSAGGGPYNEQFFGPGTRLTVL.

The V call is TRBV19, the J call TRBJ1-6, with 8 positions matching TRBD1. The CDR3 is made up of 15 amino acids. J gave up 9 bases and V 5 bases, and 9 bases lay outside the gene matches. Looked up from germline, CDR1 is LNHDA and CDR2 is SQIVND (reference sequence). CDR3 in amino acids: CASSGNRGGVSPLHF. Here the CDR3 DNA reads TGTGCCAGTAGTGGAAACAGGGGGGGTGTTTCACCCCTCCACTTT.

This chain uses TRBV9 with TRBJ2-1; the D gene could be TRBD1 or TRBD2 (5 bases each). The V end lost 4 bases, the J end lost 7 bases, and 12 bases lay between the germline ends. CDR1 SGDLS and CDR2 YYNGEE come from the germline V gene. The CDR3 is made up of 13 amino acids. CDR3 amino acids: CASSPRDDNEQFF. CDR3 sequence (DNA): TGTGCCAGCAGCCCCCGGGACGATAATGAGCAGTTCTTC.

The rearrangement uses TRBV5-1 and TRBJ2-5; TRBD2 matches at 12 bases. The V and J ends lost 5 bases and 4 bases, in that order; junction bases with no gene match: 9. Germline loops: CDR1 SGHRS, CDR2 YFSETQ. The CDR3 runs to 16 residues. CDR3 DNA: TGCGCCAGCAGACGTAGACTAGCGGGAGAGGGAGAGACCCAGTACTTC. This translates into CASRRRLAGEGETQYF.

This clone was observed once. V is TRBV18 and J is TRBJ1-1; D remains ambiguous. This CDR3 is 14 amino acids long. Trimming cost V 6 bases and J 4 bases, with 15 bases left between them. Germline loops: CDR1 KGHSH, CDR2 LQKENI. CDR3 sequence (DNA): TGTGCCAGCTCCCCCCCCGTGGCTCCCACTGAAGCTTTCTTT. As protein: CASSPPVAPTEAFF.

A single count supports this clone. The CDR3 loop is CASSMQGAPNQPQHF. The CDR3 coding sequence is TGTGCCAGTAGTATGCAGGGGGCGCCGAATCAGCCCCAGCATTTT. This chain links TRBV19 with TRBJ1-5; 8 bases are a match to TRBD1. CDR1 LNHDA and CDR2 SQIVND come from the germline V gene (reference sequence). Germline trimming cut 3 bases from V and 4 bases from J; bases unmatched to any gene: 5. The CDR3 spans 15 residues.

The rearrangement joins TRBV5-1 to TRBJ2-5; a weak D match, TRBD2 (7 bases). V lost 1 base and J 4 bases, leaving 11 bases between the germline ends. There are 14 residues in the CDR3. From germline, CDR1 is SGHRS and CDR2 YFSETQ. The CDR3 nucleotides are TGCGCCAGCAGCTTGCGGGGGGCAGGAGAGACCCAGTACTTC. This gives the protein CASSLRGAGETQYF.

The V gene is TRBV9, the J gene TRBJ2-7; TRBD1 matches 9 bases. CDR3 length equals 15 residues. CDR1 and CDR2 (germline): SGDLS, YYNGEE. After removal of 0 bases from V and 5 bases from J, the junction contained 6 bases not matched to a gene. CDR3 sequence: CASSVGGTGLDEQYF. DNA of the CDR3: TGTGCCAGCAGCGTAGGGGGGACAGGGCTGGACGAGCAGTACTTC.

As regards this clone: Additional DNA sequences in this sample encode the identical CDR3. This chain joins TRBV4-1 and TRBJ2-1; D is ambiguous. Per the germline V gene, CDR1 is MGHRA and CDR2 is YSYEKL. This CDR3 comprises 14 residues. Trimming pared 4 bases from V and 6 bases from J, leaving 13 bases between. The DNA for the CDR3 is TGCGCCAGCAGCCTAGGACCGGTGAGCAATGAGCAGTTCTTC. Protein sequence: CASSLGPVSNEQFF.

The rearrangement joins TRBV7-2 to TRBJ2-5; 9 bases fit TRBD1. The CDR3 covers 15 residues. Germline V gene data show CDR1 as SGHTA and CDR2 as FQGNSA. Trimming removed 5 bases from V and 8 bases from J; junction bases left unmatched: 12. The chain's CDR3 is CASSASGTGSRTQYF. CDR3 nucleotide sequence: TGTGCCAGCAGCGCCTCCGGGACAGGGTCCCGAACCCAGTACTTC.

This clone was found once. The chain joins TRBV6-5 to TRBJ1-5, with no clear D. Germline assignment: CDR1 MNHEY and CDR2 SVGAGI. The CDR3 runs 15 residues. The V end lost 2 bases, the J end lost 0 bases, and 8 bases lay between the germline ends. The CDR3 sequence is CASSYGWGSNQPQHF. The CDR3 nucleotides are TGTGCCAGCAGTTACGGGTGGGGTAGCAATCAGCCCCAGCATTTT.

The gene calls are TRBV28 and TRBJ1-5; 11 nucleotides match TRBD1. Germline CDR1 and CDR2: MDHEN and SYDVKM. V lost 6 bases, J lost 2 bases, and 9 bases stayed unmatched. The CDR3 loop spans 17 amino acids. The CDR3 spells CASSFPGQGGGNQPQHF. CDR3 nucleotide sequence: TGTGCCAGCAGCTTCCCGGGACAGGGGGGTGGCAATCAGCCCCAGCATTTT.

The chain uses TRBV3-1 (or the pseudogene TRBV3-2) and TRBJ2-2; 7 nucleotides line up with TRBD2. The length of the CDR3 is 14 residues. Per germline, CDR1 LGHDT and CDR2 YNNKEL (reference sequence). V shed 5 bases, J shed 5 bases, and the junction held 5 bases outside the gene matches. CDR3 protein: CASSSGLETGELFF. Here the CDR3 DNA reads TGTGCCAGCAGCTCCGGACTAGAAACCGGGGAGCTGTTTTTT.

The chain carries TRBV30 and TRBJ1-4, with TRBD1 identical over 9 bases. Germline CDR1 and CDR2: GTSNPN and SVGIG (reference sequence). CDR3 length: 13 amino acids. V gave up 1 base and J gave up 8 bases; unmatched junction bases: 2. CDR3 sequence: CAWSAGQGEKLFF. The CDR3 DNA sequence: TGTGCCTGGAGTGCGGGACAGGGCGAAAAACTGTTTTTT.

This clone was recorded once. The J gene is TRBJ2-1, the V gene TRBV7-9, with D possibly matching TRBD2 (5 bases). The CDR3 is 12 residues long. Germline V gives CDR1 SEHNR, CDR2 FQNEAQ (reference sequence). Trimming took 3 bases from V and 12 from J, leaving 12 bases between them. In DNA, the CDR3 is TGTGCCAGCAGCTTGGGCGAGGACTGGCAGTTCTTC. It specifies CASSLGEDWQFF.

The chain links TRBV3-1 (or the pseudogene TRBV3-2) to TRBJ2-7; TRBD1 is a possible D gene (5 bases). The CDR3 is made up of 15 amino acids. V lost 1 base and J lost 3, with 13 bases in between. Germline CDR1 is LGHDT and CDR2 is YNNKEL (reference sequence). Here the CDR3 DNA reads TGTGCCAGCAGCCAAGTGCAGGGAAAGGGCTACGAGCAGTACTTC. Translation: CASSQVQGKGYEQYF.

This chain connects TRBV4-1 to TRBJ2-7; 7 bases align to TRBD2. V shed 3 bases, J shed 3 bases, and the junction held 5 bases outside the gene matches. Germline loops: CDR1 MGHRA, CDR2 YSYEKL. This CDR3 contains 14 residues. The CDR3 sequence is CASSQVAGIYEQYF. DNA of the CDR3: TGCGCCAGCAGCCAGGTAGCGGGCATCTACGAGCAGTACTTC.

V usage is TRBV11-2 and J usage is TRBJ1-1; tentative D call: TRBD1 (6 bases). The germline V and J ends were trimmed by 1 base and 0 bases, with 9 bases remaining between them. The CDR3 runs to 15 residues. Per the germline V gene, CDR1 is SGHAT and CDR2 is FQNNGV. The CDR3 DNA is TGTGCCAGCAGCTTAGCTGGGGGCATGAACACTGAAGCTTTCTTT. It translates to CASSLAGGMNTEAFF.

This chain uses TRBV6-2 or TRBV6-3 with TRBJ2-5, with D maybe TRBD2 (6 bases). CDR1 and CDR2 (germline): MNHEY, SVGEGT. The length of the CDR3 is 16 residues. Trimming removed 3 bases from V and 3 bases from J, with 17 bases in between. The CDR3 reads CASSYHSGVVEETQYF. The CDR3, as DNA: TGTGCCAGCAGTTATCACTCGGGGGTAGTTGAAGAGACCCAGTACTTC.

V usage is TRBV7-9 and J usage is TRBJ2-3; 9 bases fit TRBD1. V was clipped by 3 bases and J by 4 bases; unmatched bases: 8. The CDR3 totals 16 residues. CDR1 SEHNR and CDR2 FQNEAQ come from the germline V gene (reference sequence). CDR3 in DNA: TGTGCCAGCAGCTTCCTGGGACAGGGAACCTCAGATACGCAGTATTTT. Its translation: CASSFLGQGTSDTQYF.

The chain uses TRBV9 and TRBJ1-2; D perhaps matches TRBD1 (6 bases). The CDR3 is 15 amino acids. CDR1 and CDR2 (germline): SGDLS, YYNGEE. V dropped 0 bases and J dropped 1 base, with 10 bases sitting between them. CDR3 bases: TGTGCCAGCAGCGTAGAGGGGGTGGTTAACTATGGCTACACCTTC. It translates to CASSVEGVVNYGYTF.

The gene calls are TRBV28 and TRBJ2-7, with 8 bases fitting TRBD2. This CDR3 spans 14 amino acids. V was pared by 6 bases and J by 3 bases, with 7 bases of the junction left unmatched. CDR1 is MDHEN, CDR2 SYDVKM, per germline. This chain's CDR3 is CASSSPGTSYEQYF. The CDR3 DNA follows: TGTGCCAGCAGCAGTCCCGGGACTAGCTACGAGCAGTACTTC.

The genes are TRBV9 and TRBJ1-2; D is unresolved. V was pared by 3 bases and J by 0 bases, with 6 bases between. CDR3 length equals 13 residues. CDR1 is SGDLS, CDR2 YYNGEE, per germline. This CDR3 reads CASSDGPNYGYTF. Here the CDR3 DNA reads TGTGCCAGCAGCGACGGACCTAACTATGGCTACACCTTC.